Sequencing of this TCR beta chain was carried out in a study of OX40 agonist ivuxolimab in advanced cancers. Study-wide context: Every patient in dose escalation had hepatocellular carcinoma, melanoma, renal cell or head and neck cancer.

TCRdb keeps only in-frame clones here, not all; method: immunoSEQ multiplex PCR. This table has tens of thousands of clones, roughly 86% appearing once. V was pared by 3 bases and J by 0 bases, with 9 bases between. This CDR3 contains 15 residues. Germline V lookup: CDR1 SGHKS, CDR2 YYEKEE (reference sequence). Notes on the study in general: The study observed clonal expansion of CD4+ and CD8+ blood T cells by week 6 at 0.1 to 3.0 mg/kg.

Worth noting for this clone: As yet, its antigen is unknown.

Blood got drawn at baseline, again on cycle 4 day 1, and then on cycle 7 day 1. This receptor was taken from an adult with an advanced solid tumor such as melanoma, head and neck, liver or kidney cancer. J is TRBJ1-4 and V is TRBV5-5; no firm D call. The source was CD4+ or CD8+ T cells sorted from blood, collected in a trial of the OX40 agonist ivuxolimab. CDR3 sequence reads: CASSSVGATNEKLFF. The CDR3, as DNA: TGTGCCAGCAGCTCGGTGGGAGCAACTAATGAAAAACTGTTTTTT.